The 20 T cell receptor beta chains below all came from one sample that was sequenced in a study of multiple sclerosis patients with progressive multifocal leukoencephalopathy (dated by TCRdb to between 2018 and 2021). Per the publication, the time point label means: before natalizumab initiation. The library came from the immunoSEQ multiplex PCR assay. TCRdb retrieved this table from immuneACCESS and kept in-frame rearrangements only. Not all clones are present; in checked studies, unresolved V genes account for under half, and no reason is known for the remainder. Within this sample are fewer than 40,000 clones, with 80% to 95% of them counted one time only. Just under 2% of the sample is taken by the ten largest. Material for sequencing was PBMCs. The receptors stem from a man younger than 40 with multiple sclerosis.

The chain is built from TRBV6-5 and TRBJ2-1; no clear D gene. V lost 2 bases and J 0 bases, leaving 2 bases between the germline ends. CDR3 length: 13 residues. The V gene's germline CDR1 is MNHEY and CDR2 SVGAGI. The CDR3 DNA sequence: TGTGCCAGCAGTTACCGCTCCTACAATGAGCAGTTCTTC. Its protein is CASSYRSYNEQFF.

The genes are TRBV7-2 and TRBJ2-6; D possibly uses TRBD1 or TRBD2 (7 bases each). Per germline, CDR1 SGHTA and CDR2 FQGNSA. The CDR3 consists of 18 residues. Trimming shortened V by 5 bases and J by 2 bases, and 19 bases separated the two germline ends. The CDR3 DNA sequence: TGTGCCAGCAGCCCCCAGGGGGGGGCGTTTACTGGGGCCAACGTCCTGACTTTC. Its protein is CASSPQGGAFTGANVLTF.

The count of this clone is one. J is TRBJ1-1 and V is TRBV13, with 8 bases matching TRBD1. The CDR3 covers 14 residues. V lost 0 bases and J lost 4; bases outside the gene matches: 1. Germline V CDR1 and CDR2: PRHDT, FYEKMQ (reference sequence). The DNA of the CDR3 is TGTGCCAGCAGCTTAGGAGACAGGGGCACTGAAGCTTTCTTT. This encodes CASSLGDRGTEAFF.

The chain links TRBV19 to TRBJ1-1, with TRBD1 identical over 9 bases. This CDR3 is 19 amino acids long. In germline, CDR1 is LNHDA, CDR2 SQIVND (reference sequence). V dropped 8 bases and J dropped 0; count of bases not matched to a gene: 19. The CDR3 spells CASSRHRGQRGEMNTEAFF. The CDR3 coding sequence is TGTGCCAGTTCCCGGCACAGGGGGCAAAGGGGAGAGATGAACACTGAAGCTTTCTTT.

The CDR3 region has the DNA TGTGCCAGCAGTTACGGCTCGCAGGGTTACGAGCAGTACTTC. Its protein is CASSYGSQGYEQYF. V and J are TRBV6-5 and TRBJ2-7; the D gene is possibly TRBD1 (5 bases). The length of the CDR3 is 14 residues. Germline lookup yields CDR1 MNHEY and CDR2 SVGAGI. Trimming stripped 2 bases from V and 4 bases from J, with 12 bases between.

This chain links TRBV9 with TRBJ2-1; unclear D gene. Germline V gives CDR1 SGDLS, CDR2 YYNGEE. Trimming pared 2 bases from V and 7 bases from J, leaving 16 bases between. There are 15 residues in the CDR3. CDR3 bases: TGTGCCAGCAGCGTGGCCCGGACGGCCGCTAATGAGCAGTTCTTC. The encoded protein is CASSVARTAANEQFF.

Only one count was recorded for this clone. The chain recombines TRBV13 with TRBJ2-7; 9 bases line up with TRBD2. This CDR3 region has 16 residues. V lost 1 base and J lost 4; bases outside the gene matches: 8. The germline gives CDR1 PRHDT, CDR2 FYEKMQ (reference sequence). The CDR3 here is CASSLDGTSPVYEQYF. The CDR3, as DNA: TGTGCCAGCAGCTTAGACGGGACTAGCCCCGTTTACGAGCAGTACTTC.

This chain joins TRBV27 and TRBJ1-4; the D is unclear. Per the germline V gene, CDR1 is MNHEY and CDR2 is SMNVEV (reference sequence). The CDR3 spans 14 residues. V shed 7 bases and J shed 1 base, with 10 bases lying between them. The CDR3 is CASKTFGTNEKLFF. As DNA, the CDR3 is TGTGCCAGCAAAACATTCGGAACTAATGAAAAACTGTTTTTT.

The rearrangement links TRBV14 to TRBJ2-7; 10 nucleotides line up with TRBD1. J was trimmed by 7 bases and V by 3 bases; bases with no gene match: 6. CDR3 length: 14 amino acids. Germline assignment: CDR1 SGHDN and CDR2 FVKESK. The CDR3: CASSQPGQGLEQYV. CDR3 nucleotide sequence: TGTGCCAGCAGCCAGCCGGGACAGGGGTTAGAGCAGTACGTC.

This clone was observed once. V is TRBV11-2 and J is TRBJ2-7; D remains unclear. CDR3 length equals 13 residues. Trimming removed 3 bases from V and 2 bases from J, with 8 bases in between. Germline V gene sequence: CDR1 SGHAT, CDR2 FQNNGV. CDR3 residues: CASSFSTTYEQYF. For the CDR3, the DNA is TGTGCCAGCAGCTTTTCTACTACCTACGAGCAGTACTTC. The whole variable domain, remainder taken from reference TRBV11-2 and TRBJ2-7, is EAGVAQSPRYKIIEKRQSVAFWCNPISGHATLYWYQQILGQGPKLLIQFQNNGVVDDSQLPKDRFSAERLKGVDSTLKIQPAKLEDSAVYLCASSFSTTYEQYFGPGTRLTVT.

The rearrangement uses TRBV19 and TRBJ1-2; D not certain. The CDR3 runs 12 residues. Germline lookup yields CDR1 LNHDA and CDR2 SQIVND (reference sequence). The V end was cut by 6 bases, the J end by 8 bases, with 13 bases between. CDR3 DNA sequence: TGTGCCAGTAGCATAAGCATATCGGGCTACACCTTC. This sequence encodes CASSISISGYTF.

CDR3 coding DNA: TGTGCCAGCAGCTTACTCGCCAGCTCCTACAATGAGCAGTTCTTC. It specifies CASSLLASSYNEQFF. This chain joins TRBV11-3 and TRBJ2-1; no reliable D call. With 2 bases removed from V and 0 bases from J, the gap between germline ends came to 8 bases. In germline, CDR1 is SGHNT, CDR2 YENEEA. CDR3 length: 15 amino acids. The full variable domain, completed using reference TRBV11-3 and TRBJ2-1, is EAGVVQSPRYKIIEKKQPVAFWCNPISGHNTLYWYLQNLGQGPELLIRYENEEAVDDSQLPKDRFSAERLKGVDSTLKIQPAELGDSAVYLCASSLLASSYNEQFFGPGTRLTVL.

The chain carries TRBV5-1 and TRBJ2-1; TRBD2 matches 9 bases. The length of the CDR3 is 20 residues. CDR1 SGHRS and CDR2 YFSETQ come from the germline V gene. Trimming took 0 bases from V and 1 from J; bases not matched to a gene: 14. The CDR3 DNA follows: TGCGCCAGCAGCTTGGCCGGGGGGACTAGCTGGACCCGTTCCTACAATGAGCAGTTCTTC. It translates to CASSLAGGTSWTRSYNEQFF.

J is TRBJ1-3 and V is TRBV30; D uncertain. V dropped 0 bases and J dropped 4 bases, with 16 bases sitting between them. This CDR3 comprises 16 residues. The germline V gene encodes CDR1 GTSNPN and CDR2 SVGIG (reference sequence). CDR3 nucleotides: TGTGCCTGGAGTGTGCGGGGATACCTGGAGGGAAACACCATATATTTT. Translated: CAWSVRGYLEGNTIYF.

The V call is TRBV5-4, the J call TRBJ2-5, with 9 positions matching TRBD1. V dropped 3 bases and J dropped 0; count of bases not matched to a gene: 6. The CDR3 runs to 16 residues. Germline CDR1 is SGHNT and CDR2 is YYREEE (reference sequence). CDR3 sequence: CASSSPGQGYQETQYF. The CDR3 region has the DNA TGTGCCAGCAGCTCGCCGGGACAGGGCTACCAAGAGACCCAGTACTTC.

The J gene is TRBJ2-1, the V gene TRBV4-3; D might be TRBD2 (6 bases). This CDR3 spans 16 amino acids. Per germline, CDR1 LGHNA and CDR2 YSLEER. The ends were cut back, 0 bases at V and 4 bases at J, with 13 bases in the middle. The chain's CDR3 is CASSQDRGRGYNEQFF. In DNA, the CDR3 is TGCGCCAGCAGCCAAGACCGGGGGAGAGGGTACAATGAGCAGTTCTTC.

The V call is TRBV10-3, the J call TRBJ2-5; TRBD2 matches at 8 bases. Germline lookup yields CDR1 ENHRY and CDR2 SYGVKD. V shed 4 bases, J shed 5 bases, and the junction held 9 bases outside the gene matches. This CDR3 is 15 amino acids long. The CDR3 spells CAISGSGSLQETQYF. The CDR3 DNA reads TGTGCCATCAGTGGGAGCGGGAGCCTTCAGGAGACCCAGTACTTC.

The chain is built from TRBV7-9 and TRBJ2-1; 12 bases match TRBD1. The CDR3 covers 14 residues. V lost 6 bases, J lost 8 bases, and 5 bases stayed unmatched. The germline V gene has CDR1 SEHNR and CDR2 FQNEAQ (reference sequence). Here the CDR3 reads CASSSGTGGYEQFF. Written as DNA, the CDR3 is TGTGCCAGCAGTTCCGGGACAGGGGGCTATGAGCAGTTCTTC.

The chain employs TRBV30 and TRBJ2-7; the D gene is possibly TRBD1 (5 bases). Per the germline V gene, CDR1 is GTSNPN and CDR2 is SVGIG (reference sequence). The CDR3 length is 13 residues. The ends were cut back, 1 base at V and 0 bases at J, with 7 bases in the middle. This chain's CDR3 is CAWSDGASYEQYF. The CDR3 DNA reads TGTGCCTGGAGTGATGGGGCCTCCTACGAGCAGTACTTC.

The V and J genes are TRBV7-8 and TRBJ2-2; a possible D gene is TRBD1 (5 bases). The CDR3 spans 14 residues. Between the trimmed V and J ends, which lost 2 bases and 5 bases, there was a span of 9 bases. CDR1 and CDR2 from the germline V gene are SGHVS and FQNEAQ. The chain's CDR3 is CASSLQGNTGELFF. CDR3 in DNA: TGTGCCAGCAGCTTACAGGGTAATACCGGGGAGCTGTTTTTT.